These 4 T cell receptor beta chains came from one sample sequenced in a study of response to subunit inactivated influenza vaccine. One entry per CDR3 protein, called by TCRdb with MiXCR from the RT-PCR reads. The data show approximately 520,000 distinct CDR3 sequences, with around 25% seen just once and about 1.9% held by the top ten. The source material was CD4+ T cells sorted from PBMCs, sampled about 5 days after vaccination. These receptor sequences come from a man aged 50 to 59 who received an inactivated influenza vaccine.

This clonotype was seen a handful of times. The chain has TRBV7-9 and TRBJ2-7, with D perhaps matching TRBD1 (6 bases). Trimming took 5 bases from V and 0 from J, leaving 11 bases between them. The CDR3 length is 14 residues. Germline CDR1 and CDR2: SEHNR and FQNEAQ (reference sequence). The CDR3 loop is CASSPTDSSYEQYF. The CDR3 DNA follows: TGTGCCAGCAGCCCAACGGACAGCTCCTACGAGCAGTACTTC.

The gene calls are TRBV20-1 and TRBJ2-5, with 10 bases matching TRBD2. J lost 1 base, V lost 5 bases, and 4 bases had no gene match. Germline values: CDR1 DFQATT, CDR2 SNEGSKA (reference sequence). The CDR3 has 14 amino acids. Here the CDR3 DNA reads TGCAGTGCTGCTAGCGGGGGCCGCCAAGAGACCCAGTACTTC. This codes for CSAASGGRQETQYF.

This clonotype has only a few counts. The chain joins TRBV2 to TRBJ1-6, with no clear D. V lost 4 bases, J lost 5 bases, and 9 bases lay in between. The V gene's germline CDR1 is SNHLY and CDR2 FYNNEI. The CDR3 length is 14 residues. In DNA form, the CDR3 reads TGTGCCAGCAGTGTGAGGCGTAATAATTCACCCCTCCACTTT. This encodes CASSVRRNNSPLHF.

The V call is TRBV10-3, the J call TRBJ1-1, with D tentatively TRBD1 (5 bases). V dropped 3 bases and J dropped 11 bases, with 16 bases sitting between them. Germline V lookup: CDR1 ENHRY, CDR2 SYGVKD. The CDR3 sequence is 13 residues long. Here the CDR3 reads CAISEGVKGMAFF. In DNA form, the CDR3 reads TGTGCCATCAGTGAAGGGGTAAAGGGGATGGCTTTCTTT.